Sequencing of this T cell receptor beta chain was carried out in a study of blood T cell repertoires in COVID-19. Overall study: COVID-19 samples from acute and convalescent phases originated in the United States, Italy and Spain. T cells, B-cell-depleted T cells, or PBMCs supplied cDNA or gDNA.

Per the study methods: How many nucleated cells were present was estimated from reference gene primer amplification. Libraries were prepared by immunoSEQ multiplex PCR; TCRdb keeps only in-frame clonotypes and omits some of them. For V, J and clone size, that table is used; D and trimming come from the DNA. In the table there are 370,000 or so clones, 81% of which are singletons. Unmatched junction bases numbered 8, after V lost 4 bases and J lost 5 bases. The germline V gene has CDR1 KGHSH and CDR2 LQKENI. There are 15 residues in the CDR3. The specimen was peripheral blood. The source is a human donor with acute or convalescent COVID-19. The donor label of this sample is uncertain. The chain couples TRBV18 to TRBJ2-3; 8 nucleotides align to TRBD1. The CDR3 nucleotides are TGTGCCAGCTCACTTGACAGGGGCGCAATAGATACGCAGTATTTT. Its translation: CASSLDRGAIDTQYF.